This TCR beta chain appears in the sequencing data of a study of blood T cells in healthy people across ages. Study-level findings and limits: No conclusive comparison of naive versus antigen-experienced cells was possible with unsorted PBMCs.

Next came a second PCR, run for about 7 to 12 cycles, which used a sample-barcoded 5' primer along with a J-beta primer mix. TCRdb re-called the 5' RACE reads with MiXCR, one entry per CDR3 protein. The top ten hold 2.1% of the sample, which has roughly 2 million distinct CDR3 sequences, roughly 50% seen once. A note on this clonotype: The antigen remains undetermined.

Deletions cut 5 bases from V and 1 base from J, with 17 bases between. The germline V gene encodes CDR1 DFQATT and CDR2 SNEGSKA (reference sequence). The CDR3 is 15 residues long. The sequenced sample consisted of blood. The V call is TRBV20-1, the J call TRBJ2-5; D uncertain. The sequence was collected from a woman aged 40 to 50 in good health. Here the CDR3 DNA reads TGCAGTGCTCCCCAAGGGTCAGACCCCCAAGAGACCCAGTACTTC. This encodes CSAPQGSDPQETQYF.